The rows below give T cell receptor beta chains drawn from one sample of a study of cytomegalovirus exposure and HLA in healthy donors. The data were produced by immunoSEQ multiplex PCR, yet TCRdb's version contains in-frame clones alone and is incomplete. The sample has approximately 100,000 clones; roughly 85% are singletons. The material sequenced was PBMCs. The receptors originated from a man between 60 and 75 years old in good health and CMV-seropositive. CDR3s include the opening cysteine and the closing phenylalanine or tryptophan. Each record gives: clone size, V gene, D gene, J gene, CDR3 protein, CDR3 DNA. A D gene is named only where the DNA matches it firmly. Not all rows give a size; the values are once, few, many and, for expanded clones, a class.

abundance: .
v_gene: TRBV9
d_gene: .
j_gene: TRBJ1-2
CDR3aa: CASSVSREDYGYTF
CDR3nt: TGTGCCAGCAGTGTAAGCAGGGAAGACTATGGCTACACCTTC

abundance: .
v_gene: TRBV5-6
d_gene: .
j_gene: TRBJ2-1
CDR3aa: CASSSGFQGRLVEQFF
CDR3nt: TGTGCCAGCAGCTCAGGTTTCCAGGGAAGGCTAGTTGAGCAGTTCTTC

abundance: .
v_gene: TRBV6-5
d_gene: TRBD1
j_gene: TRBJ1-1
CDR3aa: CASRPPGQGGAFF
CDR3nt: TGTGCCAGCAGACCCCCGGGACAGGGCGGAGCTTTCTTT

abundance: once
v_gene: TRBV12-5
d_gene: TRBD2
j_gene: TRBJ2-2
CDR3aa: CASGFLATSGGGGGELFF
CDR3nt: TGTGCTAGTGGTTTCCTCGCGACTAGCGGGGGGGGTGGCGGGGAGCTGTTTTTT

abundance: .
v_gene: TRBV6-4
d_gene: .
j_gene: TRBJ2-1
CDR3aa: CASGKKAGLTYNEQFF
CDR3nt: TGTGCCAGCGGAAAGAAGGCAGGGTTGACCTACAATGAGCAGTTCTTC

abundance: .
v_gene: TRBV28
d_gene: .
j_gene: TRBJ2-7
CDR3aa: CASSSRLSGYEQYF
CDR3nt: TGTGCCAGCAGTTCCCGTTTGTCCGGCTACGAGCAGTACTTC

abundance: once
v_gene: TRBV5-5
d_gene: .
j_gene: TRBJ2-3
CDR3aa: CASIFPGTDTQYF
CDR3nt: TGTGCCAGCATCTTTCCGGGGACAGATACGCAGTATTTT

abundance: .
v_gene: TRBV5-1
d_gene: TRBD1
j_gene: TRBJ1-1
CDR3aa: CASSPQGVNTEAFF
CDR3nt: TGCGCCAGCAGCCCACAGGGGGTCAACACTGAAGCTTTCTTT

abundance: .
v_gene: TRBV5-1
d_gene: .
j_gene: TRBJ2-5
CDR3aa: CASSLTGKETQYF
CDR3nt: TGCGCCAGCAGCTTAACGGGGAAAGAGACCCAGTACTTC

abundance: .
v_gene: TRBV19
d_gene: TRBD1
j_gene: TRBJ1-2
CDR3aa: CASSASEGQGPDGYTF
CDR3nt: TGTGCCAGTAGTGCCTCAGAGGGACAGGGGCCAGATGGCTACACCTTC

abundance: .
v_gene: TRBV4-2
d_gene: .
j_gene: TRBJ1-2
CDR3aa: CASSQDRDAYGYTF
CDR3nt: TGTGCCAGCAGCCAAGACAGGGATGCCTATGGCTACACCTTC

abundance: .
v_gene: TRBV6-4
d_gene: .
j_gene: TRBJ2-1
CDR3aa: CASSDRGNEQFF
CDR3nt: TGTGCCAGCAGTGACAGGGGAAATGAGCAGTTCTTC

abundance: .
v_gene: TRBV2
d_gene: .
j_gene: TRBJ2-1
CDR3aa: CASRRDSYNEQFF
CDR3nt: TGTGCCAGCAGGCGGGACTCCTACAATGAGCAGTTCTTC

abundance: .
v_gene: TRBV27
d_gene: TRBD1
j_gene: TRBJ2-5
CDR3aa: CASSSGWTGTQYF
CDR3nt: TGTGCCAGCAGCTCGGGGTGGACAGGGACCCAGTACTTC

abundance: few
v_gene: TRBV6-5
d_gene: TRBD1
j_gene: TRBJ1-1
CDR3aa: CASSDRGREAFF
CDR3nt: TGTGCCAGCAGCGACAGGGGTCGTGAAGCTTTCTTT

abundance: .
v_gene: TRBV7-9
d_gene: .
j_gene: TRBJ2-7
CDR3aa: CASSGMEQYF
CDR3nt: TGTGCCAGCAGCGGCATGGAGCAGTACTTC

abundance: .
v_gene: TRBV7-9
d_gene: TRBD1
j_gene: TRBJ1-1
CDR3aa: CASSLGSGGKKAFF
CDR3nt: TGTGCCAGCAGCTTAGGATCAGGGGGAAAAAAAGCTTTCTTT

abundance: .
v_gene: TRBV5-4
d_gene: TRBD1
j_gene: TRBJ2-6
CDR3aa: CASSPGTDSRGANVLTF
CDR3nt: TGTGCCAGCAGCCCTGGGACAGATAGCAGGGGGGCCAACGTCCTGACTTTC

abundance: .
v_gene: TRBV7-2
d_gene: .
j_gene: TRBJ2-5
CDR3aa: CASSLVGGAGETQYF
CDR3nt: TGTGCCAGCAGCTTAGTAGGGGGGGCCGGAGAGACCCAGTACTTC

abundance: .
v_gene: TRBV11-2
d_gene: TRBD2
j_gene: TRBJ2-3
CDR3aa: CASSPFAAGEDTQYF
CDR3nt: TGTGCCAGCAGCCCTTTTGCAGCGGGGGAAGATACGCAGTATTTT

abundance: .
v_gene: TRBV2
d_gene: .
j_gene: TRBJ1-1
CDR3aa: CATGLKRGTEAFF
CDR3nt: TGTGCCACCGGACTGAAGAGGGGGACTGAAGCTTTCTTT

abundance: .
v_gene: TRBV6-1
d_gene: TRBD2
j_gene: TRBJ2-3
CDR3aa: CASSPWTSGTDTQYF
CDR3nt: TGTGCCAGCAGTCCCTGGACTAGCGGAACAGATACGCAGTATTTT

abundance: once
v_gene: TRBV18
d_gene: .
j_gene: TRBJ2-3
CDR3aa: CASSPLGGSTDTQYF
CDR3nt: TGTGCCAGCTCACCTCTAGGCGGTAGCACAGATACGCAGTATTTT

abundance: once
v_gene: TRBV6-6
d_gene: TRBD1
j_gene: TRBJ1-2
CDR3aa: CASTSGQDPNYGYTF
CDR3nt: TGTGCCAGCACCTCCGGACAGGACCCTAACTATGGCTACACCTTC

abundance: .
v_gene: TRBV6-5
d_gene: TRBD1
j_gene: TRBJ1-1
CDR3aa: CASTPGQTLNTEAFF
CDR3nt: TGTGCCAGCACCCCGGGACAGACCCTGAACACTGAAGCTTTCTTT

abundance: few
v_gene: TRBV5-1
d_gene: TRBD2
j_gene: TRBJ2-1
CDR3aa: CASSSRLGAGGLSSYNEQFF
CDR3nt: TGCGCCAGCAGCTCCCGACTGGGAGCGGGGGGCCTCAGCTCCTACAATGAGCAGTTCTTC

abundance: few
v_gene: TRBV5-4
d_gene: .
j_gene: TRBJ2-2
CDR3aa: CASSFGGELFF
CDR3nt: TGTGCCAGCAGCTTCGGCGGGGAGCTGTTTTTT